This T cell receptor (beta chain) was obtained from a study of blood T cell repertoires in COVID-19. Turning to the study itself: PBMCs, B-cell-depleted T cells, or T cells provided the cDNA or gDNA that made up the material.

The CDR3 is 16 residues long. Germline V gene data show CDR1 as KGHSH and CDR2 as LQKENI. V was pared by 3 bases and J by 1 base, with 6 bases of the junction left unmatched. Authors' methods: Reference gene primer amplification gave nucleated cell count estimates. Sequencing was performed with immunoSEQ multiplex PCR; in TCRdb, only in-frame clones are kept and a portion is missing. For V, J and clone size, that table is used; D and trimming come from the DNA. The data contain around 120,000 clones, about 90% of them singletons. Material for sequencing was peripheral blood. This TCR derives from a man between 65 and 80 years old who had recovered from COVID-19. J is TRBJ1-1 and V is TRBV18; 9 positions agree with TRBD1. CDR3 protein: CASSPRQGGTNTEAFF. The CDR3 DNA reads as TGTGCCAGCTCACCGAGACAGGGGGGGACGAACACTGAAGCTTTCTTT.